Given below is one T cell receptor (beta chain) in context. The authors reverse transcribed all of the isolated RNA, so sequencing captured expressed TCRB transcripts. Produced via immunoSEQ multiplex PCR; TCRdb's table is partial and in-frame only. Of 300,000 or so clones in the sample, roughly 8% were seen once. This entry comes from a study of beta chain features in type 1 diabetes. This CDR3 contains 16 residues. V lost 5 bases, J lost 5 bases, and 9 bases stayed unmatched. The germline gives CDR1 SGHTA, CDR2 FQGNSA. This sequence joins TRBV7-2 and TRBJ2-5; 12 positions agree with TRBD2. The sequence was collected from a young woman in good health. The sequencing input was central memory CD4+ T cells from blood. The CDR3 nucleotides are TGTGCCAGCAGCCCCCCGGGACTAGCGGGTAGGGAGACCCAGTACTTC. As protein: CASSPPGLAGRETQYF.